This entry is about one TCR beta chain. As processed by the authors: Scientists estimated how many nucleated cells there were by amplifying reference gene primers. Produced via immunoSEQ multiplex PCR; TCRdb's table is partial and in-frame only. D and trimming were read from the DNA, whereas the V and J calls and clone size are those reported in that table. Here the sample spans about 140,000 clones, around 87% being singletons. Trimming cost V 5 bases and J 6 bases; bases outside gene matches: 3. CDR3 size: 13 residues. CDR1 is SEHNR and CDR2 is FQNEAQ in the germline V gene (reference sequence). This specimen belongs to a study of blood T cell repertoires in COVID-19.

The gene calls are TRBV7-9 and TRBJ2-2, with 7 bases identical to TRBD2. Sequencing input: peripheral blood. This receptor was identified in a human donor in a cohort sampled during active COVID-19. CDR3 in amino acids: CASSQSGAGELFF. The CDR3 bases are TGTGCCAGCAGCCAAAGCGGGGCCGGGGAGCTGTTTTTT.